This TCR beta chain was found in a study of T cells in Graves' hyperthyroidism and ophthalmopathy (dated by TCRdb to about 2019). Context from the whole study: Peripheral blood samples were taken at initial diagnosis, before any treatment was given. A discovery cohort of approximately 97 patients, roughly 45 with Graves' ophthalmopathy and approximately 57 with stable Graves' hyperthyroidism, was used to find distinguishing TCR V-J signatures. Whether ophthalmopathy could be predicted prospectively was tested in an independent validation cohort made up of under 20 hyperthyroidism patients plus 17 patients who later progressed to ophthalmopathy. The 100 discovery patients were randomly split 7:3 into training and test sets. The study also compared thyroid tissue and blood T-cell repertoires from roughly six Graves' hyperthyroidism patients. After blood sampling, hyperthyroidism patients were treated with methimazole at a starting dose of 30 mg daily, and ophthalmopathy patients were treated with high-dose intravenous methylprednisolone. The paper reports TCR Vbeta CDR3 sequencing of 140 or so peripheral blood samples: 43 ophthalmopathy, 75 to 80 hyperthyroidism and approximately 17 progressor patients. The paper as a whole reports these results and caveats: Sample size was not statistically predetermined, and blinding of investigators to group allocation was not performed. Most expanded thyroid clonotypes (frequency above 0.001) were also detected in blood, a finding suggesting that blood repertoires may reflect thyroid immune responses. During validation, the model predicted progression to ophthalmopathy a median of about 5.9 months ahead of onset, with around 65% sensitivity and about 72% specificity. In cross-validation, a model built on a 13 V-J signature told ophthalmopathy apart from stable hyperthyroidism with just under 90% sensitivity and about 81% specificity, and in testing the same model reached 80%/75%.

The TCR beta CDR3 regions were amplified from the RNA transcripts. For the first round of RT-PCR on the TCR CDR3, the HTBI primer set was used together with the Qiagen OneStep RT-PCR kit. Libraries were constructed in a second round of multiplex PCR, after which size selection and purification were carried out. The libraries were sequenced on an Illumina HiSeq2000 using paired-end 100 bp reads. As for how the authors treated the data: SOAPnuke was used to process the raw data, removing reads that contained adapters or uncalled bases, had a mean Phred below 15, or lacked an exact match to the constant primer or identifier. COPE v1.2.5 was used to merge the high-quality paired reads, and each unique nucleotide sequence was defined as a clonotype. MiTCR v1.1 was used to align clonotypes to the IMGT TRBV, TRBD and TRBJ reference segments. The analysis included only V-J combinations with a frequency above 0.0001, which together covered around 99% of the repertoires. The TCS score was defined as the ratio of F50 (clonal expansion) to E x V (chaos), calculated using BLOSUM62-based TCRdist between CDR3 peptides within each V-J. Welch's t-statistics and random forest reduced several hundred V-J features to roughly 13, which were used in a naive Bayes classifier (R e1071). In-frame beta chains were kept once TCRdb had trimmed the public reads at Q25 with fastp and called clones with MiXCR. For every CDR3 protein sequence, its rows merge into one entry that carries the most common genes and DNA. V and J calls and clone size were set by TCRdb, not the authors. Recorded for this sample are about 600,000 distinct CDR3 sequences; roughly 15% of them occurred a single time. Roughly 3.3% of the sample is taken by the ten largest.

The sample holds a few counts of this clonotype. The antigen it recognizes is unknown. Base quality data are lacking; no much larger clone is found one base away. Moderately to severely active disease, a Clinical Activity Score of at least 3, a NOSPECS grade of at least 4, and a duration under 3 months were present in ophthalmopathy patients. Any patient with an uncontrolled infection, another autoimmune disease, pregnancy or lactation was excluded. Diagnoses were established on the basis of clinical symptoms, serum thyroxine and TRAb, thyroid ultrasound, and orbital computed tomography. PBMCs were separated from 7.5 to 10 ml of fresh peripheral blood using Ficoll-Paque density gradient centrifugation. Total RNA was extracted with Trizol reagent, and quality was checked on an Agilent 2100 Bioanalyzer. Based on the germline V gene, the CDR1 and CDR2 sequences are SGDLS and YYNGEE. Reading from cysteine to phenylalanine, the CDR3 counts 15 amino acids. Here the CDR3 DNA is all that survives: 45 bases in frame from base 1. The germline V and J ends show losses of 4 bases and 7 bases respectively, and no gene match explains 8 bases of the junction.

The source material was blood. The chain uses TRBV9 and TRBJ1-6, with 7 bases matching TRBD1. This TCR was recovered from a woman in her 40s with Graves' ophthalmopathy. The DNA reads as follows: TGTGCCAGCAGCTCCCGGGACAGCCAAAATTCACCCCTCCACTTT. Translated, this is CASSSRDSQNSPLHF.